Given below is one TCR beta chain in context. Its antigen remains undetermined. The input lacks base qualities; no much larger clone sits a single base away. What this sample's treatment or condition label stands for: oral pan-JAK inhibitor, 5-10 mg twice daily. From alopecia areata patients, peripheral blood was collected along with lesional scalp punch biopsies. After PBMCs were isolated by density centrifugation and stained for CD3, CD4 and CD8, a FACSAria was used to sort CD4+ and CD8+ T cells. This sample is drawn from a study of CD8+ T cells in alopecia areata (dated by TCRdb to 2017 to 2018). Study-level background: The treated patients, all with moderate-to-severe alopecia areata, were enrolled in an open-label pilot trial of oral tofacitinib given at 5 to 10 mg twice daily. Patients received tofacitinib for 6 to 18 months and were then followed off drug for 6 months to check for delayed response and recurrence. The SALT score, which quantifies the percentage of affected scalp surface area, was used to measure disease severity in treated patients. The study used high-throughput TCRbeta sequencing to examine T cell clonal expansion in alopecia areata, in both the C3H/HeJ mouse model and human patients. Human TCRbeta sequencing covered scalp tissue and sorted CD4+ and CD8+ peripheral blood T cells from patchy and totalis/universalis alopecia areata patients and healthy controls. Biopsies were taken from tofacitinib-treated patients at baseline and again at 4 and 24 weeks into treatment, and several of those patients also had a later scalp biopsy. Scalp clonality was compared among normal scalp (n=4), patchy alopecia areata scalp (n=8), and alopecia totalis/universalis scalp (n=8). The RNA source kit depended on sample type: the PAXgene miRNA kit for fixed scalp, the miRNeasy kit for PBMCs, and the RNeasy kit for mouse skin. TCRbeta CDR3 regions were amplified by immunoSEQ multiplex PCR with 35 Vbeta forward and 13 Jbeta reverse primers. Results and caveats for the whole study, not just this receptor: Unlike mouse skin, which is dominated by gammadelta T cells, normal human skin has resident alphabeta T cells that are also sequenced, and this complicates analysis of the scalp TCR repertoire. The treated cohort was small, with a single nonresponder, so links between baseline CD8+ expansion and response need larger studies. Tofacitinib significantly decreased scalp clonality and the number of expanded CD8+ clones among the top 100 scalp clones. Many expanded lesional clones persisted in scalp and blood during tofacitinib treatment, which may partly explain relapse after stopping treatment. Compared with mice, TCR sequences shared between patients were less clear, possibly partly because of HLA diversity across the patient population. Lesional scalp, especially in alopecia totalis/universalis, showed higher clonality and more expanded CD8+ clones than normal scalp, suggesting antigenic drive.

Libraries were built with the immunoSEQ multiplex PCR assay. For TCR sequencing, RNA was extracted from every sample and reverse transcribed into cDNA to serve as template. SuperScript III was used for first-strand cDNA synthesis, primed with a 2:1 mix of oligo-dT and random hexamers. A synthetic immune receptor repertoire was used to gauge amplification bias, and whatever bias remained was removed computationally. The original methods were these. Raw reads were preprocessed for error removal, and CDR3 was defined according to IMGT conventions as running from the conserved cysteine to phenylalanine. Clonality was calculated as 1 minus Shannon entropy normalized by log2 of the number of productive unique TCRs. Scalp TCRbeta sequences were cross-referenced with sorted blood CD4 and CD8 repertoires so that the CD4 or CD8 identity of scalp clones could be inferred. TCRdb retrieved this table from immuneACCESS and kept in-frame rearrangements only. Not all clones are present; in checked studies, unresolved V genes account for under half, and no reason is known for the remainder. From that table come the V and J calls and clone size; the DNA was used to work out D and trimming. The sample has around 170,000 clones on record, approximately 50% of them singletons. Together, the top ten hold roughly a tenth of the sample.

From its cysteine to its phenylalanine, the CDR3 spans 13 amino acids. Only the CDR3 part of the read is kept: 39 bases, read in frame from the first base. CDR1 is given as GTSNPN and CDR2 as SVGIG, both from the germline V gene (reference sequence). V lost 2 bases and J lost 1 base; the stretch between them is 9 bases long. The chain couples TRBV30 to TRBJ2-7; TRBD1 is a possible D gene, resting on 5 matching bases. The material was CD8+ T cells sorted from blood, obtained between weeks 51 and 52, from a patient treated with tofacitinib. This sequence originates from a human donor with alopecia areata. Read as DNA, the sequence is TGTGCCTGGAGTAAGACAGCATCCTACGAGCAGTACTTC. It is translated as CAWSKTASYEQYF.